This TCR beta chain was found in a study of CD8 T cells in ankylosing spondylitis. Worth noting for this clonotype: Its antigen is not known.

Study conclusions and caveats: Among TCR beta sequences, a motif of roughly 8 highly homologous variants appeared characteristic of ankylosing spondylitis blood. In synovial fluid and blood from reactive arthritis, some motif variants were previously reported.

The TCR beta libraries were generated through quantitative 5'-RACE incorporating molecular barcodes. MiXCR was run by TCRdb on the 5' RACE reads, yielding one entry per CDR3 protein. The repertoire holds some 200,000 distinct CDR3 sequences, with 6% to 8.5% as singletons. The V segment lost 5 bases and the J segment 2 bases; nucleotides outside the gene matches: 10. Germline lookup yields CDR1 MNHEY and CDR2 SMNVEV (reference sequence). The CDR3 consists of 16 residues. This sequence originates from a male donor with ankylosing spondylitis. The material sequenced was blood, either unsorted or a sorted T cell fraction (not recorded which). The J gene is TRBJ2-3, the V gene TRBV27; 7 bases line up with TRBD2. The CDR3 is CASSDPPRGNTDTQYF. Written as DNA, the CDR3 is TGTGCCAGCAGTGACCCCCCGCGGGGGAACACAGATACGCAGTATTTT.